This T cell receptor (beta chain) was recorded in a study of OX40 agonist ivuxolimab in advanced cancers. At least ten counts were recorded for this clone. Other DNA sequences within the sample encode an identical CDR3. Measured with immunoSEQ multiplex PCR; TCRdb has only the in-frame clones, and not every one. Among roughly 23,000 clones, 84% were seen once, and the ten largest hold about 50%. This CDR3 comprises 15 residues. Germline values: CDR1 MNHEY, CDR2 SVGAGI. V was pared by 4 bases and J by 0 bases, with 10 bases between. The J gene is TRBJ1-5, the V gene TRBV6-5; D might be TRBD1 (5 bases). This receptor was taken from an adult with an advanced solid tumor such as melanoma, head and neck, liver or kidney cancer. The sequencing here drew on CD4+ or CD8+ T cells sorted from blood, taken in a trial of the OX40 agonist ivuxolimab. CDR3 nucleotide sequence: TGTGCCAGCAGTTCCTTTGGGGGTAGCAATCAGCCCCAGCATTTT. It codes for CASSSFGGSNQPQHF.